This T cell receptor beta chain comes out of a study of post-analysis software for immune sequencing data. Across the whole study: Relapsing-remitting, secondary progressive and progressive-relapsing courses of multiple sclerosis were included. Overall study results and limits: The study found significantly lower normalized Chao1 diversity in multiple sclerosis patients than in controls. Strong co-clustering by F measure linked samples that shared a preparation batch. TRBV5-6, TRBV5-1 and TRBV20-1 were among several TRBV segments more frequent in patients than controls.

This clonotype was counted only a few times. As yet, its antigen is unknown. A much larger clone is a single base away; this may be a read error. Every TCR beta cDNA library bore unique molecular identifiers. Once about 0.9 to 11 million T cells were used, roughly 0.5 million cDNA molecules resulted. TCRdb used MiXCR to reprocess the PCR reads, holding one entry per CDR3 protein. There are around 200,000 distinct CDR3 sequences in the sample; 29% occur only once, and more than 3% lies in the top ten. The CDR3 is 13 amino acids. V was shortened by 0 bases and J by 15 bases, with 15 bases between the two germline ends. Per germline, CDR1 SGHTA and CDR2 FQGTGA.

This rearrangement joins TRBV7-3 to TRBJ2-1; D may correspond to TRBD1 or TRBD2 (5 bases each). The sequenced sample was blood. The source is a girl aged 2-17 years with multiple sclerosis. The CDR3 spells CASSLTGGGFRFF. Written as DNA, the CDR3 is TGTGCCAGCAGCTTAACGGGTGGGGGATTCCGGTTCTTC.